Reported below is one T cell receptor (beta chain). Its antigen is not known. Assay used: immunoSEQ multiplex PCR; TCRdb lists only in-frame clones, some missing. The sample yields roughly 40,000 clones, roughly 85% seen once. This sample is part of a study of T cell responses to AZD1222 COVID-19 vaccine. General study results and limits: All repertoire sampling was performed exclusively after the peak T cell response. Baseline serostatus was positive in only six AZD1222 recipients. Nearly half of unique spike-specific TCRs reportedly avoided B.1.351 and B.1.1.7 mutated regions.

Germline V gene sequence: CDR1 MDHEN, CDR2 SYDVKM. This CDR3 is 11 amino acids long. The V gene lost 3 bases and the J gene lost 7 bases, with 5 bases spanning the gap. This chain connects TRBV28 to TRBJ2-3; no firm D call. The origin of this receptor is an adult who received the MenACWY meningococcal vaccine as a control. The starting material was peripheral blood, obtained 28 days after the second dose of the MenACWY control vaccine. The CDR3 nucleotides read TGTGCCAGCAGTTTTCGGAATACGCAGTATTTT. Translated, it gives CASSFRNTQYF.